What follows describes a single T cell receptor beta chain. The antigen is not known. CDR1 is LGHDT and CDR2 is YNNKEL in the germline V gene (reference sequence). There are 13 residues in the CDR3. With 4 bases removed from V and 4 bases from J, the gap between germline ends came to 10 bases. Antigen-specific CD4+ T cells expanded by the ViraFEST assay with viral peptide pools were then sequenced. Culture lasted 10 days before CD4+ T cell isolation. None of these healthy vaccinees had been infected with SARS-CoV-2 before vaccination. They grew approximately 2.1 million PBMC in each well, adding about 10 IU/ml IL-2 and 8.5 to 10 ug/ml peptides. The entry originates in a study of vaccination effects on CD4 cells after COVID-19. Study-level information: Vaccine administered to participants consisted of two doses of either BNT162b2 or mRNA-1273.

The table came from immunoSEQ multiplex PCR; TCRdb's copy has only in-frame clones and leaves some out. The sample has about 70,000 clones, 80% seen once; the top ten hold 12%. Study-level points and caveats: Cross-reaction with common cold coronaviruses was seen in only 1 of 255 vaccine-induced clones from healthy vaccinees.

The sequence was obtained from a human donor who received a COVID-19 vaccine. The sample in question was CD4+ T cells from PBMCs cultured with SARS-CoV-2 spike peptides, obtained before COVID-19 vaccination. V gene TRBV3-1 (or the pseudogene TRBV3-2) combines with J gene TRBJ1-1; the D is unclear. CDR3 sequence: CASSPEFFTEAFF. The CDR3 region has the DNA TGTGCCAGCAGCCCGGAGTTTTTCACTGAAGCTTTCTTT.